What follows describes a single T cell receptor beta chain. Its antigen remains unidentified. This entry is derived from a study of T cell responses to AZD1222 COVID-19 vaccine. Study-level background: Recipients boosted at about 4 weeks or about 12 weeks are pooled. Whole-study results and caveats: Two AZD1222 doses significantly raised spike-specific TCR breadth and depth over controls. Just six or seven AZD1222 recipients tested seropositive at baseline. White British ancestry dominated among donors, who included more females, and clonal diversity was possibly underestimated.

CDR3 size: 14 residues. Germline V gene sequence: CDR1 MNHEY, CDR2 SVGAGI. The germline V and J ends were trimmed by 2 bases and 2 bases, with 9 bases remaining between them. This table comes from immunoSEQ multiplex PCR, and its TCRdb copy is limited to in-frame clones, with some not included. The sample holds fewer than 100,000 clones, about 92% seen once. The receptor was derived from an adult in good health. The specimen comprised peripheral blood, sampled on day 0 of AZD1222 vaccination. The chain links TRBV6-5 to TRBJ1-2, with D possibly being TRBD1 (5 bases). The CDR3 DNA reads TGTGCCAGCAGTTACGACAGTAAAAACTATGGCTACACCTTC. This gives the protein CASSYDSKNYGYTF.